This T cell receptor (beta chain) was captured by sequencing in a study of technical replicates of blood from four donors. Germline CDR1 and CDR2: SEHNR and FQNEAQ (reference sequence). The ends were cut back, 2 bases at V and 4 bases at J, with 6 bases in the middle. This CDR3 spans 12 amino acids. Some clones are missing from TCRdb's copy, which holds only in-frame ones; the method was immunoSEQ multiplex PCR. The data show 75,000 or so clones, more than 85% seen once. The sequenced sample consisted of T cells isolated from PBMCs. The V and J genes are TRBV7-9 and TRBJ2-7; D is undetermined. The receptor comes from a human donor in good health. CDR3 DNA sequence: TGTGCCAGCAGCTTAATCATTTACGAGCAGTACTTC. Residues: CASSLIIYEQYF.